These 6 T cell receptor beta chains share one sample of origin, sequenced in a study of T-cell reconstitution after alpha-beta-depleted transplantation in children. This sample's TCRbeta library carried unique molecular identifier barcodes. TCRdb called the PCR reads again in MiXCR, with one record for every CDR3 protein. Seen here are around 250,000 distinct CDR3 sequences, around 25% observed once, and the top ten hold roughly 2.7%. Sequencing used PBMCs, obtained before TCRalphabeta/CD19-depleted stem cell transplant. These receptors were taken from a girl aged 2 to 9 with Fanconi anemia, due to receive a stem cell transplant.

Ten or more counts support this clonotype. The V gene is TRBV7-2, the J gene TRBJ2-7; TRBD1 agrees at 10 bases. Trimming cost V 3 bases and J 3 bases; bases outside gene matches: 8. Germline CDR1 and CDR2: SGHTA and FQGNSA. The CDR3 is made up of 16 amino acids. The CDR3 here is CASSFGGDRGHYEQYF. In DNA, the CDR3 is TGTGCCAGCAGCTTTGGGGGGGACAGGGGACACTACGAGCAGTACTTC.

This clonotype has at least ten counts. The rearrangement uses TRBV5-1 and TRBJ2-7; 8 bases agree with TRBD2. V dropped 2 bases and J dropped 2; count of bases not matched to a gene: 6. Germline V gene lookup returns CDR1 SGHRS and CDR2 YFSETQ. The CDR3 totals 15 residues. In DNA form, the CDR3 reads TGCGCCAGCAGCTTCGGCACTAGCGGAACCTACGAGCAGTACTTC. This translates into CASSFGTSGTYEQYF.

The DNA for the CDR3 is TGTGCCATCAGTATCAGAAAAACCTACACAGATACGCAGTATTTT. Residues: CAISIRKTYTDTQYF. This chain connects TRBV10-3 to TRBJ2-3; D not resolved. Germline V gene lookup returns CDR1 ENHRY and CDR2 SYGVKD. This CDR3 has 15 residues. V was shortened by 5 bases and J by 2 bases, with 14 bases between the two germline ends.

This clonotype appeared many times. J is TRBJ2-1 and V is TRBV20-1; D is possibly TRBD1 (7 bases). Germline V lookup: CDR1 DFQATT, CDR2 SNEGSKA (reference sequence). The germline V and J ends were trimmed by 3 bases and 4 bases, with 10 bases remaining between them. The CDR3 sequence is 13 residues long. The CDR3: CSASPGGYNEQFF. The CDR3 region has the DNA TGCAGTGCTAGTCCAGGGGGGTACAATGAGCAGTTCTTC.

This clonotype has ten or more counts. The chain employs TRBV6-1 and TRBJ2-1, with 10 bases aligning to TRBD2. Per germline, CDR1 MNHNS and CDR2 SASEGT. This CDR3 contains 16 residues. V was clipped by 5 bases and J by 5 bases; unmatched bases: 9. CDR3 region: CASSLNSGRTNNEQFF. CDR3 DNA sequence: TGTGCCAGCAGTCTAAATAGCGGGAGGACGAACAATGAGCAGTTCTTC.

The chain uses TRBV5-1 and TRBJ1-4; 10 bases match TRBD1. The CDR3 totals 15 residues. V lost 3 bases to trimming and J lost 5 bases; unmatched junction nucleotides: 4. Germline CDR1 and CDR2: SGHRS and YFSETQ. CDR3 residues: CASSSRTGGNEKLFF. The CDR3 DNA is TGCGCCAGCAGCTCCAGGACAGGGGGAAATGAAAAACTGTTTTTT.